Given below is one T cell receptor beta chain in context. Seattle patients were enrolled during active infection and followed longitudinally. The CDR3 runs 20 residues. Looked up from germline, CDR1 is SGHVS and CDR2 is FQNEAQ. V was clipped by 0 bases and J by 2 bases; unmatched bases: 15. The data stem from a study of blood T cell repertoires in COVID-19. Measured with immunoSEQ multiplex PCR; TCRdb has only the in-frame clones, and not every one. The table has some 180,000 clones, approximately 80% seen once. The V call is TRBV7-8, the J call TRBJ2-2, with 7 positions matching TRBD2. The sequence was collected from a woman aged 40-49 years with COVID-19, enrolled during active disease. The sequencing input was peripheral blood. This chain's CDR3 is CASSLAFVGGPTPNTGELFF. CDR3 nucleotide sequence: TGTGCCAGCAGCTTAGCGTTTGTGGGAGGGCCCACCCCCAACACCGGGGAGCTGTTTTTT. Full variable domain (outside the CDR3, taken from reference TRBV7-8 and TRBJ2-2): GAGVSQSPRYKVAKRGQDVALRCDPISGHVSLFWYQQALGQGPEFLTYFQNEAQLDKSGLPSDRFFAERPEGSVSTLKIQRTQQEDSAVYLCASSLAFVGGPTPNTGELFFGEGSRLTVL.